The clone carrying this T cell receptor (beta chain) was seen many times. The target antigen is unknown. The read terminates 3 residues before the CDR3 end, so the remaining end is supplied by the germline J gene. Produced via immunoSEQ multiplex PCR; TCRdb's table is partial and in-frame only. This repertoire holds 5,500 to 9,000 clones, and none appear only once. This entry comes from a study of T cell clonality in common variable immunodeficiency. Broader study findings: Shared TCRbeta clones were fewer between CVID subjects than controls. Reportedly, TCR beta sequences from common variable immunodeficiency showed fewer deletions and N-nucleotide insertions. What drives increased CVID clonality needs T cell subpopulation sequencing.

Per germline, CDR1 SNHLY and CDR2 FYNNEI. J was trimmed by 3 bases and V by 1 base; bases with no gene match: 1. The CDR3 has 14 residues. The chain joins TRBV2 to TRBJ2-7; TRBD1 matches 9 bases. This receptor was taken from a human donor with common variable immunodeficiency. Sample: peripheral blood mononuclear cells. CDR3 DNA (partial): TGTGCCAGCAGTGAAGGGGACAGGGTCTACGAG. This translates into CASSEGDRVYE. In full, the CDR3 reads CASSEGDRVYEQYF.